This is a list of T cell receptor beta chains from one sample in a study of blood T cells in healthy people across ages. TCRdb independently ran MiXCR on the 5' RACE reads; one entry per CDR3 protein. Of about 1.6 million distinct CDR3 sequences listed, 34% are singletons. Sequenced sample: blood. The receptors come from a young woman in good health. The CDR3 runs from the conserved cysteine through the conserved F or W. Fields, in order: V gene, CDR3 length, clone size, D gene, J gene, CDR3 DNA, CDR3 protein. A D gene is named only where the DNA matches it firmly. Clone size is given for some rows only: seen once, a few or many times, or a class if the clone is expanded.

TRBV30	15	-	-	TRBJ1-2	TGTGCCATCCAAACCCCTGGGAGGACCATGTTTGGCTACACCTTC	CAIQTPGRTMFGYTF
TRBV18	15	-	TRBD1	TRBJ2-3	TGTGCCAGCTCACCATCGACAGGGAGCACAGATACGCAGTATTTT	CASSPSTGSTDTQYF
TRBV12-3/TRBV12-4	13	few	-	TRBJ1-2	TGTGTCAGCATGTTCCAGGGCCAGGAAGGCTACACCTTC	CVSMFQGQEGYTF
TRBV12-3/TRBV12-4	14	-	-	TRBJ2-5	TGTGCCAGCAGTTATGGGGAGAGAACGGCGAGGCAGTACTTC	CASSYGERTARQYF
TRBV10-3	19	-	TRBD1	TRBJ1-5	TGTGCCATCAGTGAGACCTGGGACAGGGGGATCTATAGCAATCAGCCCCAGCATTTT	CAISETWDRGIYSNQPQHF
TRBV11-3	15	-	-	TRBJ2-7	TGTGCCAGCAGCTTATCGCAGGCTCAAGCCTACGAGCAGTACTTC	CASSLSQAQAYEQYF
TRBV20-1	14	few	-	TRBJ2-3	TGCAGTGCCCAAGCAGCGACTAGCACAGATACGCAGTATTTT	CSAQAATSTDTQYF
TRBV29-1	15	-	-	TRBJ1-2	TGCAGCGTTGAAGATCAGGGTCGTAAGTTTTATGGCTACACCTTC	CSVEDQGRKFYGYTF
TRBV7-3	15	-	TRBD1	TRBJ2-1	TGTGCCAGCAGCTTATCCAGGGGGATCCACAATGAGCAGTTCTTC	CASSLSRGIHNEQFF
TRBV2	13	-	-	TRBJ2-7	TGTGCCAGCAGTGTACAGGGTACCGAGGAGCAGTACTTC	CASSVQGTEEQYF
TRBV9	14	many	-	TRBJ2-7	TGTGCCAGCAGCGTAGCGTCACGTAACAGCGAGCAGTACTTC	CASSVASRNSEQYF
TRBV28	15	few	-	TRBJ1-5	TGTGCCAGCCTCAGTCTTGCAAGGGGGAATCAGCCCCAGCATTTT	CASLSLARGNQPQHF
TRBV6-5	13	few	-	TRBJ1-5	TGTGCCAGCAGTTATCGGAGCAATCAGCCCCAGCATTTT	CASSYRSNQPQHF
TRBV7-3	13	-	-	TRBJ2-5	TGTGCCAGCAACCGGACCCGACAAGAGACCCAGTACTTC	CASNRTRQETQYF
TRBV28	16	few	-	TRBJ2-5	TGTGCCGGCAGAACGAATAAAGGGGGAGCCAGAGAGACCCAGTACTTC	CAGRTNKGGARETQYF
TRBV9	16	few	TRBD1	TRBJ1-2	TGTGCCAGCAGCGGACCGGGACAGGGGCCCCTCTATGGCTACACCTTC	CASSGPGQGPLYGYTF
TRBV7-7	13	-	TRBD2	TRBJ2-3	TGTGCCAGCAGCCACGCGGGAGCTCCGGCGCAGTATTTT	CASSHAGAPAQYF
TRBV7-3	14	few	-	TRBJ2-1	TGTGCCAGCAGCTCAACGAGGGTCGGCAATGAGCAGTTCTTC	CASSSTRVGNEQFF
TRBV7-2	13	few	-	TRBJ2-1	TGTGCCAGCAGCTTCCCGGGATCGTTTGAGCAGTTCTTC	CASSFPGSFEQFF
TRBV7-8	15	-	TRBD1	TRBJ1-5	TGTGCCAGCAGCTTAGACAGGGGGAACGGAGGTTCCCAGCATTTT	CASSLDRGNGGSQHF
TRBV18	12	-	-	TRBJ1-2	TGTGCCGCAAAACGGGAGCGTCGTGGCTACACCTTC	CAAKRERRGYTF
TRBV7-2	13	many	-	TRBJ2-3	TGTGCCAGCAGATGGGGGGGCACAGATACGCAGTATTTT	CASRWGGTDTQYF
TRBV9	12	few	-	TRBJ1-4	TGTGCCAGCAGCGTCTTTGGTGAAAAACTGTTTTTT	CASSVFGEKLFF
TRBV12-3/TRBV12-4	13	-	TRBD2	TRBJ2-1	TGTGCCAGCAATACCATAGCGGGAGGCGAGCAGTTCTTC	CASNTIAGGEQFF
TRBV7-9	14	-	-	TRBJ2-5	TGTGCCAGCAGCTTGGTACAGTTTGAAGGGACCCAGTACTTC	CASSLVQFEGTQYF
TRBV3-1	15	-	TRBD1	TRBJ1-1	TGTGCCAGCAGCCAATCCGCGACAGGGGGAACTGAAGCTTTCTTT	CASSQSATGGTEAFF
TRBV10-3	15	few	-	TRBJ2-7	TGTGCCATCCAAGAGGCGGTGGGGCTAGCCTACGAGCAGTACTTC	CAIQEAVGLAYEQYF
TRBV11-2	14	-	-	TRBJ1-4	TGTGCCAGCAGCTACAGGGAGGGGGATGAAAAACTGTTTTTT	CASSYREGDEKLFF
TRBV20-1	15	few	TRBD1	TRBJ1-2	TGCAGTGCTTGGGACAGGGGGCCCTCTAACTATGGCTACACCTTC	CSAWDRGPSNYGYTF
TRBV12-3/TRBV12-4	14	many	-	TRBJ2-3	TGTGCCAGCAGTTTTCGGGGTAGAAGAGATACGCAGTATTTT	CASSFRGRRDTQYF
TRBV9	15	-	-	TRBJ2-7	TGTGCCAGCAGCGTAGTCCCCACAGGGACCTACGAGCAGTACTTC	CASSVVPTGTYEQYF
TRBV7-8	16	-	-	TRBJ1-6	TGTGCCAGTCCGGGAGCGGGGGTATCCTATAATTCACCCCTCCACTTT	CASPGAGVSYNSPLHF
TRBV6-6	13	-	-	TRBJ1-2	TGTGCCAGCAGTTGGAATGTCATGTATGGCTACACCTTC	CASSWNVMYGYTF
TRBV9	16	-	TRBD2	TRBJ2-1	TGTGCCAGCAGCGTAGAGACTAGCCCTTTCTACAATGAGCAGTTCTTC	CASSVETSPFYNEQFF
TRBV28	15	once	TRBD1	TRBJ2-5	TGTGCCAACAGTTTGACTCGGACAGGGCAAGAGACCCAGTACTTC	CANSLTRTGQETQYF
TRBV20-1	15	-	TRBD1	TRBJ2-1	TGCAGTGCTAGAGATTTGAGGACAGGGACGAATGAGCAGTTCTTC	CSARDLRTGTNEQFF
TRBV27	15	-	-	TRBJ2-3	TGTGCCAGCAGTTCCCCGTCAGGGCTAAAAGATACGCAGTATTTT	CASSSPSGLKDTQYF
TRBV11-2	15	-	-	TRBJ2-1	TGTGCCAGCAGCTTAGTGGCCAGGGGCGGCTATGAGCAGTTCTTC	CASSLVARGGYEQFF
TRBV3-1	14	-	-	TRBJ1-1	TGTGCCAGCAGCCCCCTCTCAGGCAACGCTGAAGCTTTCTTT	CASSPLSGNAEAFF
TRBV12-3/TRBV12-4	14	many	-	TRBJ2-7	TGTGCCAGCAGCCCCCTCGGACAGTACTACGAGCAGTACTTC	CASSPLGQYYEQYF
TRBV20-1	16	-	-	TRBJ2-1	TGCAGTGCTAGTGGACTTTCTAGCAGCTCCTACAATGAGCAGTTCTTC	CSASGLSSSSYNEQFF
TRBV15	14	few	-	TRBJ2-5	TGTGCCACCATCAGAGCCTCTCATGAGGAGACCCAGTACTTC	CATIRASHEETQYF
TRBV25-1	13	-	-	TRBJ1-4	TGTGCCAGCAGTGAATGGGGTAATGAAAAACTGTTTTTT	CASSEWGNEKLFF
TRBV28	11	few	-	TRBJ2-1	TGTGCCAGCAGTACCAACTATGAGCAGTTCTTC	CASSTNYEQFF
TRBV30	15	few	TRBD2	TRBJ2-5	TGTGCCTGGAGACAACGGACTAGCGGGGGTGAGACCCAGTACTTC	CAWRQRTSGGETQYF
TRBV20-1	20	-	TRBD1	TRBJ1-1	TGCAGTGCTAGAGATCTTCTAATCTGGACAGGGACCACGGGTAACACTGAAGCTTTCTTT	CSARDLLIWTGTTGNTEAFF
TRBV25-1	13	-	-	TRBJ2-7	TGTGCCAGCAGTGAATACCAGGGTGACGAGCAGTACTTC	CASSEYQGDEQYF
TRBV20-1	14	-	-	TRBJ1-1	TGCAGTGCTAGAGATCTGGGGGAGGGCACTGAAGCTTTCTTT	CSARDLGEGTEAFF